This is a list of T cell receptor beta chains from one sample in a study of T cell responses to AZD1222 COVID-19 vaccine. Sequencing used immunoSEQ multiplex PCR; TCRdb keeps in-frame clones, though not all of them. The table has tens of thousands of clones, over 85% seen once. Sample: peripheral blood, taken on day 0 of AZD1222 vaccination. These receptors were collected from an adult in good health. Each CDR3 is given with its conserved first and last residue. The order of the fields is J gene, clone size, V gene, D gene, CDR3 DNA, CDR3 protein. The D gene is left open where the match is weak. The size entry is marked missing in some rows and otherwise reads once, few, many or a size class.

J gene: TRBJ2-2
clone size: -
V gene: TRBV30
D gene: -
CDR3 DNA: TGTGCCTGGAGTCGCTGGGCTGACGGGGAGCTGTTTTTT
CDR3 protein: CAWSRWADGELFF

J gene: TRBJ1-2
clone size: -
V gene: TRBV20-1
D gene: -
CDR3 DNA: TGCAGTGCTCGGAATGTATATGGCTACACCTTC
CDR3 protein: CSARNVYGYTF

J gene: TRBJ1-2
clone size: -
V gene: TRBV11-1
D gene: TRBD1
CDR3 DNA: TGTGCCAGCACCCAGGGGGGCAGGGACTATGGCTACACCTTC
CDR3 protein: CASTQGGRDYGYTF

J gene: TRBJ1-2
clone size: -
V gene: TRBV4-1
D gene: -
CDR3 DNA: TGCGCCAGCAGCCAAGTAGTTGGAGATTACAACTATGGCTACACCTTC
CDR3 protein: CASSQVVGDYNYGYTF

J gene: TRBJ1-1
clone size: once
V gene: TRBV2
D gene: TRBD1
CDR3 DNA: TGTGCCAGCAGTGGGGGACAGGGAGGGCTGTTGAACACTGAAGCTTTCTTT
CDR3 protein: CASSGGQGGLLNTEAFF

J gene: TRBJ2-7
clone size: -
V gene: TRBV2
D gene: TRBD1
CDR3 DNA: TGTGCCAGCAGTGAAGCGGGGGGGACAGGGAGAACCGAGCAGTACTTC
CDR3 protein: CASSEAGGTGRTEQYF

J gene: TRBJ1-1
clone size: -
V gene: TRBV7-9
D gene: -
CDR3 DNA: TGTGCCAGCAGCTCCTCCTACACTGAAGCTTTCTTT
CDR3 protein: CASSSSYTEAFF

J gene: TRBJ2-1
clone size: -
V gene: TRBV19
D gene: -
CDR3 DNA: TGTGCCAGTAGTAATCAGGGAGTATCTAAGAATGAGCAGTTCTTC
CDR3 protein: CASSNQGVSKNEQFF

J gene: TRBJ1-3
clone size: -
V gene: TRBV7-9
D gene: -
CDR3 DNA: TGTGCCAGCAGCGAGTCCTGGAAAGGGGGAGCTCAGGCTGGAAACACCATATATTTT
CDR3 protein: CASSESWKGGAQAGNTIYF

J gene: TRBJ1-2
clone size: -
V gene: TRBV5-8
D gene: -
CDR3 DNA: TGTGCCAGCAGCCTCGCCGGGACGGGGAACTATGGCTACACCTTC
CDR3 protein: CASSLAGTGNYGYTF

J gene: TRBJ1-4
clone size: few
V gene: TRBV30
D gene: -
CDR3 DNA: TGTGCCTGGAGTGCGGTGGGCAGGGGAGGTGAAAAACTGTTTTTT
CDR3 protein: CAWSAVGRGGEKLFF

J gene: TRBJ1-6
clone size: -
V gene: TRBV7-9
D gene: -
CDR3 DNA: TGTGCCAGCAGCTTAGTCACCATAGGGTCACCCCTCCACTTT
CDR3 protein: CASSLVTIGSPLHF

J gene: TRBJ1-2
clone size: once
V gene: TRBV3-1/TRBV3-2
D gene: TRBD1
CDR3 DNA: TGTGCCAGCAGTAAGGGACAGGGAGGGTACGAAGTCTATGGCTACACCTTC
CDR3 protein: CASSKGQGGYEVYGYTF

J gene: TRBJ1-5
clone size: -
V gene: TRBV27
D gene: TRBD1
CDR3 DNA: TGTGCCAGCAGTGCGACAGGGCTGAGCAATCAGCCCCAGCATTTT
CDR3 protein: CASSATGLSNQPQHF

J gene: TRBJ2-3
clone size: -
V gene: TRBV2
D gene: -
CDR3 DNA: TGTGCCAGCAACGTGGCTCGTAGCACAGATACGCAGTATTTT
CDR3 protein: CASNVARSTDTQYF

J gene: TRBJ1-1
clone size: -
V gene: TRBV5-4
D gene: -
CDR3 DNA: TGTGCCAGCAGCAACCAGGGGAACACTGAAGCTTTCTTT
CDR3 protein: CASSNQGNTEAFF

J gene: TRBJ2-5
clone size: once
V gene: TRBV5-1
D gene: -
CDR3 DNA: TGCGCCAGCAGCACAGACCAAGAGACCCAGTACTTC
CDR3 protein: CASSTDQETQYF

J gene: TRBJ2-3
clone size: -
V gene: TRBV5-5
D gene: TRBD2
CDR3 DNA: TGTGCCAGCAGCTCCAAGGGGCTAGCGGGGCCCGGAGATACGCAGTATTTT
CDR3 protein: CASSSKGLAGPGDTQYF

J gene: TRBJ1-1
clone size: -
V gene: TRBV19
D gene: -
CDR3 DNA: TGTGCCAGTAGTATATATCCGACCGAGGGGCGCACTGAAGCTTTCTTT
CDR3 protein: CASSIYPTEGRTEAFF

J gene: TRBJ1-1
clone size: -
V gene: TRBV2
D gene: -
CDR3 DNA: TGTGCCAGCAGTGGCGGGAACACTGAAGCTTTCTTT
CDR3 protein: CASSGGNTEAFF

J gene: TRBJ2-2
clone size: -
V gene: TRBV7-9
D gene: -
CDR3 DNA: TGTGCCAGCAGCTTACCCGGAGGCAGTCCTATAGGGGCCGGGGAGCTGTTTTTT
CDR3 protein: CASSLPGGSPIGAGELFF

J gene: TRBJ1-2
clone size: once
V gene: TRBV19
D gene: -
CDR3 DNA: TGTGCCAGTAGTATAGATCGAAGGGATGGCTACACCTTC
CDR3 protein: CASSIDRRDGYTF

J gene: TRBJ2-7
clone size: -
V gene: TRBV18
D gene: -
CDR3 DNA: TGTGCCAGCTCACCATCGGGGGCCACCTACGAGCAGTACTTC
CDR3 protein: CASSPSGATYEQYF

J gene: TRBJ2-5
clone size: -
V gene: TRBV3-1/TRBV3-2
D gene: -
CDR3 DNA: TGTGCCAGCAGCCAAGGATGGGACTTTTCGGGGACCCAGTACTTC
CDR3 protein: CASSQGWDFSGTQYF

J gene: TRBJ2-3
clone size: -
V gene: TRBV5-1
D gene: -
CDR3 DNA: TGCGCCAGCAGCTCTGACAGAAACACAGATACGCAGTATTTT
CDR3 protein: CASSSDRNTDTQYF

J gene: TRBJ1-1
clone size: -
V gene: TRBV11-3
D gene: -
CDR3 DNA: TGTGCCAGCAGCCCCGGATTGGCAGCGAACACTGAAGCTTTCTTT
CDR3 protein: CASSPGLAANTEAFF

J gene: TRBJ1-5
clone size: -
V gene: TRBV19
D gene: -
CDR3 DNA: TGTGCCAGTAGGGACCTGAATCAGCCCCAGCATTTT
CDR3 protein: CASRDLNQPQHF